The sequence of this T cell receptor beta chain was determined in a study of cytomegalovirus exposure and HLA in healthy donors. This clone has just a few counts. The PCR contained 60 Vbeta and 13 Jbeta primers. Generated by immunoSEQ multiplex PCR, the TCRdb table keeps only in-frame clones and is missing some. The data contain over 85,000 clones, about 69% of them singletons. The germline V gene encodes CDR1 MNHNS and CDR2 SASEGT. The CDR3 runs 15 residues. J lost 2 bases, V lost 6 bases, and 7 bases had no gene match. Sample: PBMCs. The receptor's source is a human donor in good health. The V call is TRBV6-1, the J call TRBJ2-1; 7 bases are shared with TRBD1. In DNA form, the CDR3 reads TGTGCCAGCAGAGCTACAGGGGAACCCTACAATGAGCAGTTCTTC. This encodes CASRATGEPYNEQFF.